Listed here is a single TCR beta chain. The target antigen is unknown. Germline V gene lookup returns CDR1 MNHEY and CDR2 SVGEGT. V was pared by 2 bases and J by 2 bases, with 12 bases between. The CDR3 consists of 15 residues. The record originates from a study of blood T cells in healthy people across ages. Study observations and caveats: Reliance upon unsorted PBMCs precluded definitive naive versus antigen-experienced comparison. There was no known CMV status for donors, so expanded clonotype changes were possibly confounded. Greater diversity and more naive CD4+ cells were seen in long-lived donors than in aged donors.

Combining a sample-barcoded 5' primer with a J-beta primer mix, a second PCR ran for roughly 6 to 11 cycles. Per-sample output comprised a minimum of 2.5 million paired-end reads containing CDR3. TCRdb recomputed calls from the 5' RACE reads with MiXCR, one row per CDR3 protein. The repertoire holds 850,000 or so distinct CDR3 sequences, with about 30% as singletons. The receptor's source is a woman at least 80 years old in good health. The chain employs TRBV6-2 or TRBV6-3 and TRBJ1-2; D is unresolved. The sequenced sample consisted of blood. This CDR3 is CASSYQPGQNYGYTF. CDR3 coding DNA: TGTGCCAGCAGTTACCAGCCAGGCCAAAACTATGGCTACACCTTC.